This T cell receptor (beta chain) was retrieved from a study of blood T cell repertoires in COVID-19. Study at large: In each case, the material was cDNA or gDNA derived from T cells, B-cell-depleted T cells, or PBMCs.

Methods used by the authors: Amplifying reference gene primers gave estimates of nucleated cell counts. Clones were sequenced by immunoSEQ multiplex PCR, and TCRdb holds only the in-frame ones, with some missing. The V and J calls and clone size are taken from that table; D and trimming were inferred from the DNA. There are about 430,000 clones in the sample; more than 80% occur only once, and more than 0.95% lies in the top ten. This CDR3 spans 13 amino acids. The V end lost 0 bases, the J end lost 15 bases, and 15 bases lay between the germline ends. CDR1 MNHEY and CDR2 SVGAGI come from the germline V gene.

Sequenced: PBMCs or T cells enriched from blood (not recorded which). The clonotype comes from a man in his thirties or forties who had recovered from COVID-19. The chain couples TRBV6-5 to TRBJ2-1, with a tentative D call TRBD1 (5 bases). As DNA, the CDR3 is TGTGCCAGCAGTTACTCAACTGGGGCCCCGCTGTTCTTC. This translates into CASSYSTGAPLFF.